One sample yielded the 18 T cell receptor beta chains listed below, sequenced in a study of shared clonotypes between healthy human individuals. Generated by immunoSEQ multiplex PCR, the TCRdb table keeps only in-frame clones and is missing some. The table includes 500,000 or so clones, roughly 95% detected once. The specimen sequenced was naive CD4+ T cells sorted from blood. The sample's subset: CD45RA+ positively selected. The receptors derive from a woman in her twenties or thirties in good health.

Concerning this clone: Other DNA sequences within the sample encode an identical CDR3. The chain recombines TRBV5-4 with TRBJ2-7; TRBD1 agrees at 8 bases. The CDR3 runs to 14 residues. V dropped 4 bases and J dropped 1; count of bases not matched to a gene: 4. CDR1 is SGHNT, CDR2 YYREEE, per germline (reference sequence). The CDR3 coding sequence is TGTGCCAGCAGCCCCGGGACAGGTTCCTACGAGCAGTACTTC. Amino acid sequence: CASSPGTGSYEQYF. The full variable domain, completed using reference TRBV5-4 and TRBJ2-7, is ETGVTQSPTHLIKTRGQQVTLRCSSQSGHNTVSWYQQALGQGPQFIFQYYREEENGRGNFPPRFSGLQFPNYSSELNVNALELDDSALYLCASSPGTGSYEQYFGPGTRLTVT.

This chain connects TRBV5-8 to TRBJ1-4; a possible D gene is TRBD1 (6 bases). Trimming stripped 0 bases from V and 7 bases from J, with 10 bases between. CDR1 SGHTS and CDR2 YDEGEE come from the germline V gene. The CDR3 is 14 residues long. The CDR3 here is CASSLGQDGEKLFF. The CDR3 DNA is TGTGCCAGCAGCTTGGGACAGGATGGTGAAAAACTGTTTTTT.

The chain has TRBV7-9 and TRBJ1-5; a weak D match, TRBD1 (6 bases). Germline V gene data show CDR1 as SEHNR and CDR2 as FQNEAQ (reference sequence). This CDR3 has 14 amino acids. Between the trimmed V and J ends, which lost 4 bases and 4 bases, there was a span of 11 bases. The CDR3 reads CASSWGDRNQPQHF. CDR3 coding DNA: TGTGCCAGCAGCTGGGGAGACAGGAATCAGCCCCAGCATTTT.

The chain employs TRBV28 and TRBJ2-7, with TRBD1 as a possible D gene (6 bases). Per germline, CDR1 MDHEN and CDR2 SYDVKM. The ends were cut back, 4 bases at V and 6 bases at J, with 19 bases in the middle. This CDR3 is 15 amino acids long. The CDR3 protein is CASSSPSHRDGEQYF. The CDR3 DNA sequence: TGTGCCAGCAGTTCCCCCTCCCACAGGGATGGCGAGCAGTACTTC.

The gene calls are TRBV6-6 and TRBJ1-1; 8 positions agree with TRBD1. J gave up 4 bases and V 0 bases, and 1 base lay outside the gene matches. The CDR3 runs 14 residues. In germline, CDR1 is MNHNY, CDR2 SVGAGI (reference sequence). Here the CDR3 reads CASSYSRGPTEAFF. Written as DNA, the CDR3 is TGTGCCAGCAGTTACTCCAGGGGGCCCACTGAAGCTTTCTTT.

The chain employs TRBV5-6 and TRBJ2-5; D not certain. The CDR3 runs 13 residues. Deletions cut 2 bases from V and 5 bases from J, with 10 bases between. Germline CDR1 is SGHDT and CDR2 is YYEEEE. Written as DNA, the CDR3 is TGTGCCAGCAGCTTCCAGTCGAGTGAGACCCAGTACTTC. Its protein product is CASSFQSSETQYF.

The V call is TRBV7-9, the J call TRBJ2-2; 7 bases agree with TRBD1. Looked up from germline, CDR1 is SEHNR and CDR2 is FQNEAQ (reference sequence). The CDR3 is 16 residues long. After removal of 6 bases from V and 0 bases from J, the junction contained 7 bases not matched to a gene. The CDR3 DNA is TGTGCCAGCAGTTTCATGACAGGGTCGAACACCGGGGAGCTGTTTTTT. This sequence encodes CASSFMTGSNTGELFF.

CDR3 nucleotides: TGTGCCAGCAGCTTAGCTCCGTGGGCCGACTCTTTCTACGAGCAGTACTTC. Amino acid sequence: CASSLAPWADSFYEQYF. V is TRBV7-9 and J is TRBJ2-7; no reliable D call. The CDR3 is 17 residues long. Between the trimmed V and J ends, which lost 0 bases and 3 bases, there was a span of 18 bases. Germline V CDR1 and CDR2: SEHNR, FQNEAQ (reference sequence).

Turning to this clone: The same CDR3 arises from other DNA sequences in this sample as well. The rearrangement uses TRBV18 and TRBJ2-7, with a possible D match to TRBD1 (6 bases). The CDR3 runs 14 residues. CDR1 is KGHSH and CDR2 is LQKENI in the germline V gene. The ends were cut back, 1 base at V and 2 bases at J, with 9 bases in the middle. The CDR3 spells CASSPQGVTYEQYF. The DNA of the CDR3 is TGTGCCAGCTCACCACAGGGGGTTACCTACGAGCAGTACTTC.

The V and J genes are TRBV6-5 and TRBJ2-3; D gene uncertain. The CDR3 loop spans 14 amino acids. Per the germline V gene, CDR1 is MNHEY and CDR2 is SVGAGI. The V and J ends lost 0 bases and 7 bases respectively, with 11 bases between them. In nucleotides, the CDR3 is TGTGCCAGCAGTTACTCCACAGAACATTATACGCAGTATTTT. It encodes CASSYSTEHYTQYF.

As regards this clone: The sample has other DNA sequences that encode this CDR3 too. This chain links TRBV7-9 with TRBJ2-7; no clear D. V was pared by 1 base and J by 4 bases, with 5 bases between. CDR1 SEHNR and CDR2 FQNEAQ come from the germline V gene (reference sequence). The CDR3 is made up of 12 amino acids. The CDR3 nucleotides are TGTGCCAGCAGCTTAGACCTTTACGAGCAGTACTTC. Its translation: CASSLDLYEQYF.

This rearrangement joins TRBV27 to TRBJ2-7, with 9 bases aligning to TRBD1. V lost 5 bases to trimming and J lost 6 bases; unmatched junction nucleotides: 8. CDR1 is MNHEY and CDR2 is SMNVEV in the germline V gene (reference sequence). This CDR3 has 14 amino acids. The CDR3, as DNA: TGTGCCAGCAGTCGACAGGGGGGCTACCGCGAGCAGTACTTC. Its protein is CASSRQGGYREQYF.

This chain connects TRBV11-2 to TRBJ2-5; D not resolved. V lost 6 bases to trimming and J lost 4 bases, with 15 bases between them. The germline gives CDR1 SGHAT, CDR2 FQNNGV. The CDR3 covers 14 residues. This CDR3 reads CASSPALSTETQYF. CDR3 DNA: TGTGCCAGCAGTCCGGCGCTGTCAACAGAGACCCAGTACTTC.

The CDR3 is CASSVGLGGPDTEAFF. In DNA, the CDR3 is TGCGCCAGCAGCGTGGGACTGGGGGGGCCGGACACTGAAGCTTTCTTT. The chain links TRBV5-1 to TRBJ1-1; a weak D match, TRBD1 (6 bases). The CDR3 is 16 residues long. Trimming removed 4 bases from V and 3 bases from J, with 19 bases in between. The V gene's germline CDR1 is SGHRS and CDR2 YFSETQ.

The DNA of the CDR3 is TGTGCCAGCAGCCAAACAGAACTAGCGGGAGCTGCTGAGCAGTACTTC. Its translation is CASSQTELAGAAEQYF. This chain uses TRBV14 with TRBJ2-7; 11 bases are a match to TRBD2. There are 16 residues in the CDR3. Germline V lookup: CDR1 SGHDN, CDR2 FVKESK. V shed 2 bases, J shed 7 bases, and the junction held 10 bases outside the gene matches.

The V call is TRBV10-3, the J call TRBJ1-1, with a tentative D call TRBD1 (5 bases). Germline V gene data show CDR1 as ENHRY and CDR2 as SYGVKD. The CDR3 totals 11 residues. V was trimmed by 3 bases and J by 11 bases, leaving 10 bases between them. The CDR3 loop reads CAISDGAVAFF. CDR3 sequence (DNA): TGTGCCATCAGTGATGGGGCGGTCGCTTTCTTT.

CDR3 bases: TGTGCCAGCAGTTACTCGGGGGAGGACGGAAACACCATATATTTT. Amino acid sequence: CASSYSGEDGNTIYF. The rearrangement links TRBV6-5 to TRBJ1-3, with a weak D call TRBD1 (5 bases). The CDR3 contains 15 residues. Trimming pared 0 bases from V and 4 bases from J, leaving 10 bases between. CDR1 and CDR2 from the germline V gene are MNHEY and SVGAGI.

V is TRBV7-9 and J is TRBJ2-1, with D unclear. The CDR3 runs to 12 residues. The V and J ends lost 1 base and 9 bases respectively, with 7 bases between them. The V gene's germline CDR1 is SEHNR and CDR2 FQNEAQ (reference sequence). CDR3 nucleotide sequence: TGTGCCAGCAGCTTAGGAAGCGTTGAGCAGTTCTTC. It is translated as CASSLGSVEQFF.